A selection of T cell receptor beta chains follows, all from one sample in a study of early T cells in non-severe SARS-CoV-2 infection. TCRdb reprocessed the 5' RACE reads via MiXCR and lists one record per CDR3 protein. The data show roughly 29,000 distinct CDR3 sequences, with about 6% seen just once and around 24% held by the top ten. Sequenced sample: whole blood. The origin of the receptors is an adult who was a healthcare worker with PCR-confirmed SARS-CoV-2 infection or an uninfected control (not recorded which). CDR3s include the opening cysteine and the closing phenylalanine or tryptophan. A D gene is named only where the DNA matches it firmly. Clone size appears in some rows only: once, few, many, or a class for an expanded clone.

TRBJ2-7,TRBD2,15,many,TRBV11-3,CASSLLAGVSYEQYF,TGTGCCAGCAGTTTACTAGCGGGAGTATCCTACGAGCAGTACTTC
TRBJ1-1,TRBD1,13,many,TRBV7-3,CASSSGQETTAFF,TGTGCCAGCAGCTCAGGACAGGAGACGACAGCTTTCTTT
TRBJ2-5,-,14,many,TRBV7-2,CASSLEVYQETQYF,TGTGCCAGCAGCTTAGAGGTCTACCAAGAGACCCAGTACTTC
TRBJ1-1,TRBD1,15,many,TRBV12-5,CASGPGTGGNTEAFF,TGTGCTAGTGGTCCTGGGACAGGGGGCAACACTGAAGCTTTCTTT
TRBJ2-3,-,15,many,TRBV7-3,CASSLTPSSTDTQYF,TGTGCCAGCAGCTTAACGCCCTCTAGCACAGATACGCAGTATTTT
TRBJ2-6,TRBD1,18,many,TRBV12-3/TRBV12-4,CASRFPGQRHSGANVLTF,TGTGCCAGCAGATTTCCGGGACAGAGACATTCTGGGGCCAACGTCCTGACTTTC
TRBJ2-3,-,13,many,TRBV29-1,CSVETLSTDTQYF,TGCAGCGTTGAAACGCTGTCTACAGATACGCAGTACTTT
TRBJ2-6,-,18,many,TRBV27,CASSPRTVESSGANVLTF,TGTGCCAGCAGCCCAAGGACAGTTGAAAGCTCTGGGGCCAACGTCCTGACTTTC
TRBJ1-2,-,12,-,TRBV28,CASTWGALGYTF,TGTGCCAGCACCTGGGGGGCACTCGGCTACACCTTC
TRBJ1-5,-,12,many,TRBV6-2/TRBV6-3,CASSTKNQPQHF,TGTGCCAGCAGTACCAAAAATCAGCCCCAGCATTTT
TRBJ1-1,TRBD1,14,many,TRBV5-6,CASTRDRMRTEAFF,TGTGCCAGCACTAGGGACAGGATGAGGACTGAAGCTTTCTTT
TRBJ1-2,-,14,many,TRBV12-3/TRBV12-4,CASSLMDRKYGYTF,TGTGCCAGCAGTCTTATGGACAGAAAGTATGGCTACACCTTC
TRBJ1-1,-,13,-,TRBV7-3,CASSMGDGTEAFF,TGTGCCAGCAGCATGGGGGACGGGACTGAAGCTTTCTTT
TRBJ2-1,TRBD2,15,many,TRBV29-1,CSVAGLAREYNEQFF,TGCAGCGTCGCCGGACTAGCTCGAGAGTACAATGAGCAGTTCTTC
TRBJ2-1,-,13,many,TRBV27,CASSLYRNNEQFF,TGTGCCAGCAGTTTATACCGGAACAATGAGCAGTTCTTC
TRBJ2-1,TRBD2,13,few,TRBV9,CASSVEVAGEQFF,TGTGCCAGCAGCGTAGAAGTAGCGGGTGAGCAGTTCTTC
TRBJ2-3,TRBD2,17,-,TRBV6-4,CASSNRASGRNTDTQYF,TGTGCCAGCTCGAACCGCGCTAGCGGAAGAAACACAGATACGCAGTATTTT
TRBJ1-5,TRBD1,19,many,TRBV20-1,CSATKTPGQGATGNQPQHF,TGCAGTGCTACCAAAACCCCGGGACAGGGGGCGACGGGCAATCAGCCCCAGCATTTT
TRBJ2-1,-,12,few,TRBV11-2,CASSLGQNEQFF,TGTGCCAGCAGCTTAGGGCAGAATGAGCAGTTCTTC
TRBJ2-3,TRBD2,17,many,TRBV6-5,CASSPSVGSGVRDTQYF,TGTGCCAGCAGCCCTTCCGTGGGTAGCGGGGTTAGAGATACGCAGTATTTT
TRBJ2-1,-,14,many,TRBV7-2,CASSLVGANNEQFF,TGTGCCAGCAGCTTAGTGGGCGCCAACAATGAGCAGTTCTTC
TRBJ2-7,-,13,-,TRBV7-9,CASSSRTIYEQYF,TGTGCCAGCAGCTCGCGGACTATTTACGAGCAGTACTTC
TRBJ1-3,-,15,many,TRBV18,CASSPAPGSGNTIYF,TGTGCCAGCTCACCTGCGCCGGGTTCTGGAAACACCATATATTTT
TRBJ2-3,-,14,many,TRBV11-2,CASSRGWSTDTQYF,TGTGCCAGCTCCCGGGGGTGGAGCACAGATACGCAGTATTTT
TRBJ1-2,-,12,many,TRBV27,CASLVFDYGYTF,TGTGCCAGCTTAGTATTCGACTATGGCTACACCTTC
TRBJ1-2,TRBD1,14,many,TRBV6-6,CASTEGQGNYGYTF,TGTGCCAGCACTGAGGGACAGGGGAACTATGGCTACACCTTC
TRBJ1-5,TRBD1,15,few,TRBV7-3,CASSQGGLSNQPQHF,TGTGCCAGCAGTCAAGGGGGCCTTAGCAATCAGCCCCAGCATTTT
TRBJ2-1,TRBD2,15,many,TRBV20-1,CSASRLAGFINEQFF,TGCAGTGCTAGTCGACTAGCGGGATTCATCAATGAGCAGTTCTTC
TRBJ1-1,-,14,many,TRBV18,CASSPPSDRWEAFF,TGTGCCAGCTCACCACCCTCTGACAGGTGGGAAGCTTTCTTT
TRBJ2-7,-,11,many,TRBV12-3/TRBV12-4,CASSYSYEQYF,TGTGCCAGCAGTTATTCCTACGAGCAGTACTTC
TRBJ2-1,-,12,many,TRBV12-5,CASGLDRTKQFF,TGTGCTAGTGGTTTGGACCGTACCAAGCAGTTCTTC
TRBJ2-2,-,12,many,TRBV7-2,CASSFLGGELFF,TGTGCCAGCTCATTTCTGGGCGGGGAGCTGTTTTTT
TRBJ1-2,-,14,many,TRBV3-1,CASSPRTSTYGYTF,TGTGCCAGCAGCCCCCGGACCTCTACCTATGGCTACACCTTC
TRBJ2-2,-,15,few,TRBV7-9,CASSFSASNTGELFF,TGTGCCAGCAGCTTTAGCGCCTCGAACACCGGGGAGCTGTTTTTT
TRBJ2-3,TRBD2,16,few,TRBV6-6,CASSYSRGLWTDTQYF,TGTGCCAGCAGTTACTCGCGGGGGTTATGGACAGATACGCAGTATTTT